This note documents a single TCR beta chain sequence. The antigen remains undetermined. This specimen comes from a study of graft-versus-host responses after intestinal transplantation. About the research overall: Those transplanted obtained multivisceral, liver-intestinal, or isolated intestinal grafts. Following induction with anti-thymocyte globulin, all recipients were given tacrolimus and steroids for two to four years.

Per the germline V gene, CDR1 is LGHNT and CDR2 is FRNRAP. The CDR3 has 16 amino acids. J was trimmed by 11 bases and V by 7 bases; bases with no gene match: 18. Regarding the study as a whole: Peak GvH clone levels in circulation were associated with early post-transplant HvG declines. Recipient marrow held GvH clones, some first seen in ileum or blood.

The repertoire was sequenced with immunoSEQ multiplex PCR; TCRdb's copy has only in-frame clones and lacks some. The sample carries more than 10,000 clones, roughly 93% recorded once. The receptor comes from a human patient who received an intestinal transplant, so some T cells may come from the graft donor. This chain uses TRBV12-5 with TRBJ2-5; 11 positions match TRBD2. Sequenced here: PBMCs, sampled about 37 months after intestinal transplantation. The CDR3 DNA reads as TGTGCTAGTGCCCTGCTGGGTAGCGGGGGGGCGAGGGAGCAGTACTTC. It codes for CASALLGSGGAREQYF.